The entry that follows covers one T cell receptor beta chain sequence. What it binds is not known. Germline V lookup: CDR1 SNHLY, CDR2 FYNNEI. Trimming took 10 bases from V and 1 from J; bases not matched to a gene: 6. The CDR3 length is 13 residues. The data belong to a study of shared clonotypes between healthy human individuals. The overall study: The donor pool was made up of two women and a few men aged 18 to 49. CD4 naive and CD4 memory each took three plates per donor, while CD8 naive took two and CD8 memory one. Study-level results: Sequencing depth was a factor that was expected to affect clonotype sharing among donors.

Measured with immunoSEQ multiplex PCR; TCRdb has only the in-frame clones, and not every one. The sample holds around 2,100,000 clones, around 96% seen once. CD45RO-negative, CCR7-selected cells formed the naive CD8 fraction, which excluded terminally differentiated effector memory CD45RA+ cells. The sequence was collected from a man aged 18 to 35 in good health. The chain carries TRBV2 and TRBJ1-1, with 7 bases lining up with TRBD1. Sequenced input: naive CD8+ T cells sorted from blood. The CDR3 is CATPRGPNTEAFF. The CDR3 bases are TGTGCCACCCCAAGGGGGCCGAACACTGAAGCTTTCTTT.